The 5 T cell receptor beta chains below come from one sample, sequenced in a study of cytomegalovirus exposure and HLA in healthy donors (dated by TCRdb to the late 2010s). Libraries were made using the immunoSEQ multiplex PCR assay. For the multiplex PCR, a mixture combining 60 forward primers for TCR Vbeta segments and 13 reverse primers for TCR Jbeta segments was used. The clones in this table, taken by TCRdb from immuneACCESS, are in-frame only. Not every clone is retained; where verified, under half of the shortfall comes from an unresolved V gene, and the cause of the rest is unknown. Present in this sample are more than 110,000 clones, around 80% of which were seen just once. The biggest ten clones account for about 1.5% of the sample. Input material: PBMCs. These receptors all come from a man aged 25 to 45 in good health and CMV-seropositive.

This chain uses TRBV28 with TRBJ1-5, with 7 bases aligning to TRBD1. The length of the CDR3 is 15 residues. CDR1 is MDHEN, CDR2 SYDVKM, per germline. The ends lost 8 bases at V and 2 bases at J; junction bases unmatched: 9. CDR3 residues: CASFQTGLGNQPQHF. The CDR3 coding sequence is TGTGCCAGCTTTCAGACAGGGTTGGGCAATCAGCCCCAGCATTTT.

The chain recombines TRBV27 with TRBJ2-1; D unresolved. CDR3 length: 13 amino acids. The germline V gene has CDR1 MNHEY and CDR2 SMNVEV (reference sequence). Between the trimmed V and J ends, which lost 6 bases and 4 bases, there was a span of 10 bases. CDR3 amino acids: CASRPEAYNEQFF. CDR3 nucleotides: TGTGCCAGCAGGCCAGAGGCGTACAATGAGCAGTTCTTC.

The gene calls are TRBV19 and TRBJ2-6, with 8 bases fitting TRBD1. CDR3 size: 19 residues. Trimming removed 5 bases from V and 4 bases from J; junction bases left unmatched: 16. The V gene's germline CDR1 is LNHDA and CDR2 SQIVND (reference sequence). CDR3 DNA sequence: TGTGCCAGTAGTCCCGGGGGACAGGTGCGCGGAGTCGGGGCCAACGTCCTGACTTTC. Translation gives CASSPGGQVRGVGANVLTF.

The chain uses TRBV7-2 and TRBJ2-1; D gene uncertain. Trimming left V 1 base short and J 3 bases short, with 7 bases between. CDR1 is SGHTA, CDR2 FQGNSA, per germline. This CDR3 is built from 14 residues. CDR3 region: CASSLDVYYNEQFF. The CDR3, as DNA: TGTGCCAGCAGCTTAGACGTCTACTACAATGAGCAGTTCTTC.

V is TRBV5-1 and J is TRBJ1-2; D not certain. Trimming left V 4 bases short and J 7 bases short, with 17 bases between. In germline, CDR1 is SGHRS, CDR2 YFSETQ. The CDR3 has 14 amino acids. CDR3 loop: CASSTGGVGAGYTF. CDR3 in DNA: TGCGCCAGCAGCACGGGCGGGGTCGGTGCTGGCTACACCTTC.